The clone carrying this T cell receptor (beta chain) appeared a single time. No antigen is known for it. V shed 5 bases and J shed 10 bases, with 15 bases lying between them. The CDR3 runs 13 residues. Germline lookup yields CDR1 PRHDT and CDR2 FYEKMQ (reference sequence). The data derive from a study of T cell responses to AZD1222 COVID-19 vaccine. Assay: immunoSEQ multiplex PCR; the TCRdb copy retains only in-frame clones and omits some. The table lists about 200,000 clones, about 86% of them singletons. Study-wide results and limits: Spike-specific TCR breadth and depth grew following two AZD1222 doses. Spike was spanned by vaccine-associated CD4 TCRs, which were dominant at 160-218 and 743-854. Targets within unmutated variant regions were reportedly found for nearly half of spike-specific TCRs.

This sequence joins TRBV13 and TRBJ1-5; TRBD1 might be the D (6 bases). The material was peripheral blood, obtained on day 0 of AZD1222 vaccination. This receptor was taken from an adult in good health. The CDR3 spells CASSTGTKKPQHF. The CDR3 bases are TGTGCCAGCAGCACAGGGACAAAAAAACCCCAGCATTTT.